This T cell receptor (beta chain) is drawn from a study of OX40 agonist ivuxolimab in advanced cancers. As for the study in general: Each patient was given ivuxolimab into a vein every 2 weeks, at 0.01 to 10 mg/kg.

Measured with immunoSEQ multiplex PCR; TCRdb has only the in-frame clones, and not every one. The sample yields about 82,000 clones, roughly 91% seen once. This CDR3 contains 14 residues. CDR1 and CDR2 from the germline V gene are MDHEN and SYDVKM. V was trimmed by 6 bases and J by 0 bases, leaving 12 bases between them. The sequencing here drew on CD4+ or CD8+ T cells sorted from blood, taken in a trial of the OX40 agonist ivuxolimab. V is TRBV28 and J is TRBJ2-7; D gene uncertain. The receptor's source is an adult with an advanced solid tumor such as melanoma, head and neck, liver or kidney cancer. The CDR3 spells CASSSDPSSYEQYF. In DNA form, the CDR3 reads TGTGCCAGCAGCTCGGACCCGAGCTCCTACGAGCAGTACTTC.